The sequence of this TCR beta chain was determined in a study of OX40 agonist ivuxolimab in advanced cancers. Repertoires were generated with immunoSEQ multiplex PCR, while TCRdb's copy carries only in-frame clones and drops some. The sample includes around 77,000 clones, 78% of them seen just once. Germline CDR1 reads SNHLY; CDR2 reads FYNNEI. With 6 bases removed from V and 5 bases from J, the gap between germline ends came to 16 bases. The CDR3 is 14 residues long. Study-wide results and limits: CD8+ T cells were the subset that, on average, had more expanded clones than CD4+.

A note on this clone: Its target is not known.

This chain links TRBV2 with TRBJ1-1; no definite D call. The sequence was obtained from an adult with an advanced solid tumor such as melanoma, head and neck, liver or kidney cancer. Here the sequenced sample was CD4+ or CD8+ T cells sorted from blood, taken in a trial of the OX40 agonist ivuxolimab. CDR3 region: CASSRTQIRTEAFF. CDR3 in DNA: TGTGCCAGCAGCCGAACCCAAATTAGGACTGAAGCTTTCTTT.